Listed here is a single T cell receptor (beta chain). Its antigen is not yet known. It has no much larger one-base neighbor in the sample; base qualities were not kept. Libraries were made using the immunoSEQ multiplex PCR assay. The multiplex PCR relied on a mix of 60 forward primers for TCR Vbeta segments and 13 reverse primers for TCR Jbeta segments. A multiplex PCR assay on genomic DNA amplified the CDR3 region of rearranged TCR beta genes. The Illumina HiSeq System was used to sequence the amplified TCR beta libraries as 87-base-pair reads. The original pipeline was this. A later analysis counted about 82 million unique TCR beta chains across the 666 repertoires, and some 11 million of these chains were shared by at least two donors. A nearest-neighbor algorithm error-corrected the raw reads and collapsed the reads into unique sequences, merging closely related sequences to remove PCR and sequencing errors. V, D and J gene segments were assigned by aligning CDR3 sequences to IMGT reference sequences. Each retained sequence needed at least a six-nucleotide match to both a V gene segment and a J gene segment. Rearrangements were classified as productive when the CDR3 lacked stop codons and remained in frame with V and J, and all other rearrangements were classified as non-productive. Following IMGT convention, CDR3 was defined as the stretch from the second conserved V-encoded cysteine up to the conserved J-encoded phenylalanine. In an earlier analysis of more than 550 of the donors, sequences lacking an unambiguous match to a single V gene segment were excluded. In an earlier analysis of about 590 of the donors, a V segment was called functional when productive rearrangements were above 56.7%, and segregating when the standard deviation between donors exceeded 5%. To diagnose cytomegalovirus status from the catalog of TCR beta chain sequences, a statistical classification framework was built. In a later analysis, TCR nucleotide sequences were compared against IMGT/GENE-DB human TR gene sequences so that V and J genes could be assigned. A later analysis assigned CDR3 sequences and most-parsimonious VDJ recombination scenarios with the TCRdist pipeline. In a later analysis, every TCR beta chain was defined by the combination of its CDR3 amino acid sequence and its V-gene family, and reads without a unique V-gene family were dropped. To address suspected cross-contamination and a sequencing artifact, a later analysis removed some 620 highly shared, low-generation-probability nucleotide sequences. A later analysis calculated a clonal expansion index for each public chain from normalized within-repertoire ranks of inferred template counts. A later analysis computed generation probabilities with a VDJ recombination model fitted to out-of-frame rearrangements, and checked the results against IGoR. A later analysis scored TCR-TCR, TCR-HLA and TCR-CMV co-occurrence with hypergeometric tests, applying a repertoire-size bias correction to TCR pairs. To estimate false discovery rates, a later analysis permuted the HLA or CMV assignments 20 times. A later analysis grouped co-occurring TCRs with DBSCAN, adding TCRdist sequence similarity when clustering within HLA-allele-positive subsets. For co-occurrence clustering, repertoires with fewer than 30,000 or more than 120,000 public chains were excluded, along with several repertoires with anomalous nucleotide sharing. What TCRdb holds here is the immuneACCESS table cut down to in-frame rearrangements. Part of the clones is not present; checked against another copy, under half of the missing clones reflect an unresolved V gene, and the others are unexplained. From that table come the V and J calls and clone size; the DNA was used to work out D and trimming. Counted in this sample were some 90,000 clones; 82% of them appeared once. Jointly, the top ten make up around 3.8% of the sample.

This sample stems from a study of cytomegalovirus exposure and HLA in healthy donors (dated by TCRdb to the late 2010s). Notes on the research overall: An earlier analysis of some 550 of the donors reported 250 to 300 Gb of sequence data and 117 million unique TCR beta sequences from 150 million to 200 million T cells. An early release covering roughly 600 HLA-typed donors comprised about 300 gigabases of sequencing data and roughly 85 million unique TCR sequences. Among the roughly 430 genotyped donors, about 85% belonged to the genetic ancestry cluster associated with self-reported Caucasian donors. The study aimed to test whether signatures of past pathogen exposure could be identified by cataloging public T cell receptors. Using immunosequencing, the study profiled T cell repertoires from about 620 subjects and related those repertoires to cytomegalovirus serostatus. Along with the approximately 670-subject first cohort, a separate validation cohort of around 110 different subjects was used. To predict cytomegalovirus infection status, the study brought together high-throughput TCR immunosequencing, statistical association of individual TCRs with disease status, and machine learning. A later analysis re-analyzed previously published TCR beta repertoires from 650 to 800 donors and added high-resolution HLA genotyping to study TCR occurrence patterns. The later analysis used no new phenotypic data to find candidate immune exposures, relying instead on TCR beta sequences and their occurrence across donors. An earlier analysis of 500 to 750 of the donors applied high-throughput TCR beta sequencing to assess whether each TCR beta V gene segment acted as functional or pseudogenic. Donor age, sex, ethnicity and CMV serostatus were compiled together with the repertoire data. A later genetic analysis took genome-wide SNP genotypes for about three fifths of the roughly 700 donors and used that subset as a discovery cohort. Every repertoire in the discovery cohort had been generated on one and the same sequencing platform. Both class I and class II loci were covered by HLA typing, at four-digit resolution. The number of typed donors differed by locus: about 629-630 for A, B, C, DRB1 and DQB1; some 500 for DQA1; around 610 for DPA1; and around 450 for DPB1. Roughly five DR-DQ haplotypes were handled as single units for association and clustering because linkage in the cohort was strong. Among 300 to 500 genotyped donors of the cohort, an average of about 220,000 unique TCR beta nucleotide sequences was sequenced per donor, of which about 19% were non-productive.

Points the paper makes about the study in general: Linkage disequilibrium might explain the correlated functional status among segregating V segments, but an unknown experimental factor could not be excluded. Sequencing depth was assumed to be roughly uniform across donors in the presence/absence analyses, though that assumption may not hold. According to the authors, the approach could potentially be generalized to other disease states and immunological phenotypes. HLA typing was unavailable for some donors at each locus, so association tests used only the typed subset. A few of the identified cytomegalovirus-associated TCR beta chains were confirmed in vitro to be specific for cytomegalovirus antigens. When HLA alleles, especially DR and DQ, strongly co-occurred, attributing TCR associations to individual alleles was difficult. Cytomegalovirus status was reported to be diagnosed by the classifier with high specificity and sensitivity in both the original and validation cohorts. Only TCR beta chains were sequenced in this cohort, and the absence of alpha or paired-chain data limited detectable features. An earlier analysis of approximately 590 of the donors showed that most TCR beta V segments appeared in productive rearrangements either about 90% or about 30% of the time, which broadly matched IMGT annotations. V-gene and J-gene trimming of TCR beta chains was associated with a missense DCLRE1C variant in a later genetic analysis, and the association was replicated in an independent cohort. According to a later analysis, TCR association rates differed among HLA loci, with DRB1 alleles showing the most associated TCRs and HLA-C alleles showing the fewest. Specific HLA alleles were associated with over 15,000 TCR beta sequences at a false discovery rate of 0.05 in a later analysis. According to a later genetic analysis, donors in an Asian-associated ancestry cluster had fewer N-insertions in productive TCRs than the approximately 650-donor mean. Most TCR sequences were seen in very few donors, while some public TCRs were found in many individuals. A total of 150 or so TCR beta chains were listed by the study as associated with cytomegalovirus. Several of the top co-occurrence clusters appeared to be linked to parvovirus B19, influenza, CMV and Epstein-Barr virus, according to a later analysis. Some IMGT-functional V segments, including TRBV6-2 and TRBV6-3, could not be told apart with the 87-base-pair reads, so those segments were excluded. A cluster of highly shared sequence variants was judged likely to be a technical artifact of the sequencing pipeline. A further reported finding was that TCR beta sequences accurately predicted the HLA-A and HLA-B alleles for most subjects in the first cohort. Compared with equally common non-associated chains, HLA-associated TCR beta chains in a later analysis were more clonally expanded and had lower generation probabilities. Because counts were too low, some 17 rarely observed V segments, including chromosome 9 orphons, were left out of the earlier analysis of 587 of the donors. The only immune exposure information available for the cohort was CMV serostatus. A later analysis found that most CMV-associated TCR beta chains appeared HLA-restricted, with HLA associations seemingly driven largely by CMV exposure.

Germline trimming: 2 bases from V, 0 bases from J; junction bases outside gene matches: 5. CDR1 SGHRS and CDR2 YFSETQ were looked up in the germline V gene. The CDR3 runs 18 amino acids, cysteine and phenylalanine included. Only the CDR3 DNA is retained, 54 bases long and in frame from the first base. The cohort comprised under 700 healthy bone marrow donors. At the time of sampling, every cohort member was nominally healthy, though immune exposures that went unrecorded were likely present. The donor tested CMV seronegative, placing the donor among the 300 to 400 seronegative members of the cohort. A peripheral blood sample was provided by each donor, and peripheral blood mononuclear cells were used for TCR beta sequencing. The Qiagen DNeasy Blood Extraction Kit was used to extract genomic DNA from the blood cell samples.

The TCR comes from a man between 50 and 59 years old in good health and CMV-seronegative. Recombination linked TRBV5-1 to TRBJ2-1, and TRBD2 matches 13 of the central bases. The sequenced sample was PBMCs. The CDR3 region reads CASSLGLAGDHSYNEQFF. The DNA sequence follows: TGCGCCAGCAGCTTAGGACTAGCGGGAGATCACTCCTACAATGAGCAGTTCTTC. Joined to the reference TRBV5-1 and TRBJ2-1 proteins, this CDR3 gives the full variable domain: KAGVTQTPRYLIKTRGQQVTLSCSPISGHRSVSWYQQTPGQGLQFLFEYFSETQRNKGNFPGRFSGRQFSNSRSEMNVSTLELGDSALYLCASSLGLAGDHSYNEQFFGPGTRLTVL.